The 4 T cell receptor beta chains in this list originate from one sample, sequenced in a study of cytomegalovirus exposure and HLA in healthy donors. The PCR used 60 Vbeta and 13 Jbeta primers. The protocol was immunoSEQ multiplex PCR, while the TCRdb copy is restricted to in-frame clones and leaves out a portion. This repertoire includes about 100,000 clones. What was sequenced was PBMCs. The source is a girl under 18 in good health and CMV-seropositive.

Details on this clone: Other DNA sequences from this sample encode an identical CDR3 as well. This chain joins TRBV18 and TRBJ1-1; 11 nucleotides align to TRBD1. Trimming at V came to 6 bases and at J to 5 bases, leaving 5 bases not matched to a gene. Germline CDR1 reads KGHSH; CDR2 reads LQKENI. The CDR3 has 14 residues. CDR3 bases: TGTGCCAGCTCGCCGGGACAGGGGGGGACTGAAGCTTTCTTT. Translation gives CASSPGQGGTEAFF.

The DNA of the CDR3 is TGTGCCAGCAGGCGAACAGGGGACTATGGCTACACCTTC. Translated: CASRRTGDYGYTF. The V gene is TRBV28, the J gene TRBJ1-2, with TRBD1 matching over 7 bases. The CDR3 contains 13 residues. With V trimmed by 6 bases and J by 3 bases, 4 bases remained unmatched. CDR1 MDHEN and CDR2 SYDVKM come from the germline V gene.

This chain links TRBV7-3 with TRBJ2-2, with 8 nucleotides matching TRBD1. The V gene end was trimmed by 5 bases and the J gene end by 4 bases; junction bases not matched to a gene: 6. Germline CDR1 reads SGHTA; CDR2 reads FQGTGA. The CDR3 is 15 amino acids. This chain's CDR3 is CASSDRTGPTGELFF. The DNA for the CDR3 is TGTGCCAGCAGCGACCGGACAGGGCCCACCGGGGAGCTGTTTTTT.

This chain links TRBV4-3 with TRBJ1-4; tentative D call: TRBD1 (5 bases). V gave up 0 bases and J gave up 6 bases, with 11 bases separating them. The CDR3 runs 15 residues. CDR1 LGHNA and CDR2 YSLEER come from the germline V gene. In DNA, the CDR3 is TGCGCCAGCAGCCAAGATCGGGGGTCGGATGAAAAACTGTTTTTT. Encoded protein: CASSQDRGSDEKLFF.